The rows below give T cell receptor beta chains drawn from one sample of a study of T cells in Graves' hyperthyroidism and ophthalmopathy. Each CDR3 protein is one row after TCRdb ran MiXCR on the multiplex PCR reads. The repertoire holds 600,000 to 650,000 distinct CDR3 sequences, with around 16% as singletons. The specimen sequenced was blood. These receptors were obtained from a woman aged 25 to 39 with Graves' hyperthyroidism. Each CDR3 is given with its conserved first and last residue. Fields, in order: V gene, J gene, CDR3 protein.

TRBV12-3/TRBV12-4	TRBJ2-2	CASSLTRGPGELFF
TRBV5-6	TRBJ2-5	CASSWFQGETEETQYF
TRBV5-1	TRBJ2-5	CASSPLASGETQYF
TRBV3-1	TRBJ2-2	CASSPRENTGELFF
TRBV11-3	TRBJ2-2	CASSLKAGYTGELFF
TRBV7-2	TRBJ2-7	CASTLRVGGSYEQYF
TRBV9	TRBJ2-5	CASSAGLAGAPSETQYF
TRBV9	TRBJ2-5	CASSVDGGRGETQYF
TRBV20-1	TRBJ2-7	CSASLPFRAAYEQYF
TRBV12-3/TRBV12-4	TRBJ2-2	CASSPLGEGTGELFF
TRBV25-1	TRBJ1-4	CASSEGEKLFF
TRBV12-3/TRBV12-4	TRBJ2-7	CASSLAVAYEQYF
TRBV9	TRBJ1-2	CASSAGGTHGYTF
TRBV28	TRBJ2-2	CASSNPAGGAGELFF
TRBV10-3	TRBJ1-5	CAISASDRRNQPQHF
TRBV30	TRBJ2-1	CAWSEGTTGYEQSF
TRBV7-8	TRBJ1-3	CASSLPTGTDTIYF
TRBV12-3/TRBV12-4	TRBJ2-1	CASSSGTGWANEQFF
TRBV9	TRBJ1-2	CASSVVMNYGYTF
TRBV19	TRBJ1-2	CASSIRDRGHYGYTF
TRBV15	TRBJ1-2	CATSRGGDRTF
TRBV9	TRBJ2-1	CASSVVTGASAEQFF
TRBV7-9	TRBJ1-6	CASSLPRLGNSPLHF
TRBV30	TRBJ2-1	CAWNRLAGDNEQFF
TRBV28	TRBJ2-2	CASSLYTNLNTGELFF
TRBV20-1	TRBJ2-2	CSARAWDLTNTGELFF
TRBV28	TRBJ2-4	CASSLLDRDSNIQYF
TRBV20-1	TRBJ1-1	CSAIGPGQEAFF
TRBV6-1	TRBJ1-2	CASSESRGPNYGYTF
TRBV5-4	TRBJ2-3	CASSLGGEGSDTQYF
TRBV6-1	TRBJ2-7	CASRRQGARREQYF
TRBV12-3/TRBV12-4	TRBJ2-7	CASSFTGGHYEQYF
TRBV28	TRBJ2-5	CASSTQYQETQYF
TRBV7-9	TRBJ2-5	CASSGRTRQETQYF
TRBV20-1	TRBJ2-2	CSAGGRSTGELFF
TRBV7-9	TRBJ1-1	CASSAGGLLNTEAFF